The 14 T cell receptor beta chains listed next were all sequenced from one sample in a study of blood T cell repertoires in COVID-19 (dated by TCRdb to between 2020 and 2021). Receptor libraries were prepared by the immunoSEQ multiplex PCR assay. The clones in this table, taken by TCRdb from immuneACCESS, are in-frame only. Not every clone is retained; where verified, under half of the shortfall comes from an unresolved V gene, and the cause of the rest is unknown. The sample profile shows 200,000 to 300,000 clones; 83% of them were found once. Roughly 5.5% of the sample lies in the top ten. Sequencing was carried out using peripheral blood. These receptor sequences come from a human donor in a cohort sampled during active COVID-19.

The chain uses TRBV6-5 and TRBJ2-2; 8 positions match TRBD1. Trimming cost V 8 bases and J 4 bases; bases outside gene matches: 6. Per the germline V gene, CDR1 is MNHEY and CDR2 is SVGAGI. The length of the CDR3 is 14 residues. CDR3 nucleotide sequence: TGTGCCAGCGCCAGCAGGGGGCGCACCGGGGAGCTGTTTTTT. It codes for CASASRGRTGELFF.

The chain employs TRBV6-5 and TRBJ2-7; a weak D match, TRBD1 (6 bases). Per germline, CDR1 MNHEY and CDR2 SVGAGI. Trimming took off 7 bases at V and 4 bases at J, with 14 bases between the two ends. The CDR3 totals 13 residues. The CDR3 is CASIRQDQYEQYF. The CDR3 DNA reads as TGTGCCAGCATTAGACAGGACCAGTACGAGCAGTACTTC.

The V and J genes are TRBV11-3 and TRBJ2-3; D is undetermined. The germline gives CDR1 SGHNT, CDR2 YENEEA. The CDR3 is made up of 13 amino acids. Trimming removed 3 bases from V and 3 bases from J, with 7 bases in between. The CDR3 DNA reads as TGTGCCAGCAGCTTCCGCGTAACAGATACGCAGTATTTT. Amino acids: CASSFRVTDTQYF.

The chain couples TRBV10-3 to TRBJ2-5; 14 bases align to TRBD2. CDR1 and CDR2 from the germline V gene are ENHRY and SYGVKD. CDR3 size: 17 residues. J was trimmed by 5 bases and V by 6 bases; bases with no gene match: 11. The CDR3 region is CAISSGTSGGKGETQYF. DNA of the CDR3: TGTGCCATCAGCTCCGGGACTAGCGGGGGAAAGGGGGAGACCCAGTACTTC.

The chain uses TRBV27 and TRBJ2-1, with TRBD2 matching over 7 bases. Germline assignment: CDR1 MNHEY and CDR2 SMNVEV (reference sequence). V was pared by 10 bases and J by 9 bases, with 15 bases of the junction left unmatched. The CDR3 extends over 14 amino acids. For the CDR3, the DNA is TGTGCCACCCTCCTAAGGGAGGGCCGGTCTGAGCAGTTCTTC. It yields the protein CATLLREGRSEQFF.

V and J are TRBV24-1 and TRBJ2-5, with 8 bases fitting TRBD1. The CDR3 runs 17 residues. J gave up 0 bases and V 5 bases, and 10 bases lay outside the gene matches. CDR1 KGHDR and CDR2 SFDVKD come from the germline V gene. This CDR3 reads CATSVEGTGKNQETQYF. The CDR3 DNA reads as TGTGCCACCAGTGTGGAGGGGACAGGAAAGAACCAAGAGACCCAGTACTTC.

The chain joins TRBV11-2 to TRBJ2-7; 13 bases are a match to TRBD2. Per germline, CDR1 SGHAT and CDR2 FQNNGV. The CDR3 consists of 16 residues. Trimming removed 4 bases from V and 0 bases from J; junction bases left unmatched: 3. In DNA, the CDR3 is TGTGCCAGCAGCTCACGACTAGCGGGAGGCTCCTACGAGCAGTACTTC. This codes for CASSSRLAGGSYEQYF.

The chain recombines TRBV19 with TRBJ1-3; TRBD1 aligns across 7 bases. Trimming at V came to 5 bases and at J to 1 base, leaving 8 bases not matched to a gene. The CDR3 spans 16 residues. Germline CDR1 is LNHDA and CDR2 is SQIVND (reference sequence). The CDR3 is CASSSGQQISGNTIYF. DNA of the CDR3: TGTGCCAGTAGTTCGGGACAGCAAATATCTGGAAACACCATATATTTT. The full variable domain, in which reference TRBV19 and TRBJ1-3 provide the parts outside the CDR3, is DGGITQSPKYLFRKEGQNVTLSCEQNLNHDAMYWYRQDPGQGLRLIYYSQIVNDFQKGDIAEGYSVSREKKESFPLTVTSAQKNPTAFYLCASSSGQQISGNTIYFGEGSWLTVV.

The V call is TRBV30, the J call TRBJ2-5; the match to TRBD2 covers 9 bases. The CDR3 is made up of 13 amino acids. The germline gives CDR1 GTSNPN, CDR2 SVGIG (reference sequence). CDR3 sequence (DNA): TGTGCTCGGAGCGGGGGGAATTTTGAGACCCAGTACTTC. Encoded protein: CARSGGNFETQYF.

The CDR3 DNA reads as TGTGCCAGCAGCGTAGACGGAGGTAATCTAAACTATGGCTACACCTTC. Protein sequence: CASSVDGGNLNYGYTF. The V call is TRBV9, the J call TRBJ1-2, with D uncertain. With 0 bases removed from V and 2 bases from J, the gap between germline ends came to 14 bases. In germline, CDR1 is SGDLS, CDR2 YYNGEE. The CDR3 is 16 residues long. Full variable domain (missing parts from reference TRBV9 and TRBJ1-2): DSGVTQTPKHLITATGQRVTLRCSPRSGDLSVYWYQQSLDQGLQFLIQYYNGEERAKGNILERFSAQQFPDLHSELNLSSLELGDSALYFCASSVDGGNLNYGYTFGSGTRLTVV.

The chain recombines TRBV2 with TRBJ1-5; possible D gene TRBD1, 5 bases. This CDR3 spans 13 amino acids. In germline, CDR1 is SNHLY, CDR2 FYNNEI. V lost 7 bases and J lost 7, with 14 bases in between. CDR3 in DNA: TGTGCCAGCAAGGCAGGGCAAGGGCAGCCCCAGCATTTT. It translates to CASKAGQGQPQHF.

J is TRBJ1-5 and V is TRBV6-6; D is ambiguous. This CDR3 has 14 residues. Trimming cost V 7 bases and J 4 bases, with 14 bases left between them. Germline CDR1 reads MNHNY; CDR2 reads SVGAGI (reference sequence). The CDR3 DNA is TGTGCCAGCACCTCTCGGGTTAATAATCAGCCCCAGCATTTT. Translating it yields CASTSRVNNQPQHF.

In the case of this clone: The germline gene is not matched at one end of the junction; a read error may be the cause. The chain uses TRBV27 and TRBJ2-7; TRBD1 might be the D (6 bases). CDR1 and CDR2 from the germline V gene are MNHEY and SMNVEV (reference sequence). This CDR3 comprises 15 residues. The CDR3 DNA reads as TGTGCCAGCAGTCTATCATCGGGACACATCTACGAGCAGTACTTC. As protein: CASSLSSGHIYEQYF.

V and J are TRBV2 and TRBJ2-5; 10 positions agree with TRBD1. This CDR3 is 13 amino acids long. V shed 10 bases and J 5 bases; nucleotides not matched to a gene: 7. Germline loops: CDR1 SNHLY, CDR2 FYNNEI. CDR3 coding DNA: TGTGCCACCCGACAGGGGGCAGGCGAGACCCAGTACTTC. It yields the protein CATRQGAGETQYF.